This TCR beta chain stems from a study of T cell changes during pregnancy in multiple sclerosis. From germline, CDR1 is MGHDK and CDR2 SYGVNS. This CDR3 has 14 residues. V lost 5 bases and J lost 3, with 14 bases in between. The repertoire was sequenced with immunoSEQ multiplex PCR; TCRdb's copy has only in-frame clones and lacks some. Among around 15,000 clones, roughly 84% were seen once, and the ten largest hold roughly 19%. The sequence was collected from a female donor in good health, enrolled as a control in a pregnancy study. The chain has TRBV25-1 and TRBJ2-7, with D possibly TRBD1 on 5 matching bases. The sample in question was CD8+ T cells from peripheral blood mononuclear cells, obtained in the third trimester of pregnancy. CDR3 bases: TGTGCCAGCAGTAAGACGACAGTGTACTACGAGCAGTACTTC. It yields the protein CASSKTTVYYEQYF.